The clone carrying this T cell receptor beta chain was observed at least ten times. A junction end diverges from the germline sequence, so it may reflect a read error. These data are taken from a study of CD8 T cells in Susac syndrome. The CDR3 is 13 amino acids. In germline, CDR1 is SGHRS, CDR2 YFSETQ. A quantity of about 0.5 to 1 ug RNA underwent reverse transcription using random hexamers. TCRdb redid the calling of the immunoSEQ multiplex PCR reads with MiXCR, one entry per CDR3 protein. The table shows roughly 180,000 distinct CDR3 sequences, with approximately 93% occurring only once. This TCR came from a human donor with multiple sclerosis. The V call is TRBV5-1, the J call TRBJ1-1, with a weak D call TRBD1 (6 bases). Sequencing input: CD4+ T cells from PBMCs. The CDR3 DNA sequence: TGTGCCAGCAGCTCACAGGGGAACACTGAAGCTTTCTTT. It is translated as CASSSQGNTEAFF.